This passage covers 26 T cell receptor beta chains from one sample sequenced in a study of T cell repertoires in cytomegalovirus infection. TCRdb redid the calling of the reads with MiXCR, one entry per CDR3 protein. This table holds some 590,000 distinct CDR3 sequences, around two fifths found once. No antigen has been assigned to these receptors. The sequencing here drew on cultured PBMCs, taken from culture after CMV antigen stimulation. These receptor sequences come from a human donor in good health (CMV status not recorded). Some clones in this sample may be carry-over from other donors' samples.

J is TRBJ1-1 and V is TRBV28; TRBD1 might be the D (6 bases). The CDR3 is made up of 15 amino acids. CDR1 MDHEN and CDR2 SYDVKM come from the germline V gene. The V gene lost 4 bases and the J gene lost 4 bases, with 16 bases spanning the gap. CDR3: CASSSGGGSGTEAFF. The CDR3 DNA reads as TGTGCCAGCAGTTCGGGTGGGGGCAGCGGCACTGAAGCTTTCTTT.

This chain connects TRBV12-3 or TRBV12-4 to TRBJ2-3; 15 positions agree with TRBD2. The CDR3 runs to 19 residues. V dropped 6 bases and J dropped 0; count of bases not matched to a gene: 10. The CDR3, as DNA: TGTGCCAGCAGGCCGGGACTAGCGGGGGGCCAAGCTAGCACAGATACGCAGTATTTT. Translated: CASRPGLAGGQASTDTQYF.

The chain is built from TRBV14 and TRBJ2-5; TRBD2 matches 13 bases. V shed 4 bases, J shed 0 bases, and the junction held 5 bases outside the gene matches. Germline V CDR1 and CDR2: SGHDN, FVKESK. The CDR3 has 17 residues. For the CDR3, the DNA is TGTGCCAGCAGCCCGTGGACTAGCGGGGGCCACCAAGAGACCCAGTACTTC. This gives the protein CASSPWTSGGHQETQYF. Drawing the rest from reference TRBV14 and TRBJ2-5, the complete variable domain is EAGVTQFPSHSVIEKGQTVTLRCDPISGHDNLYWYRRVMGKEIKFLLHFVKESKQDESGMPNNRFLAERTGGTYSTLKVQPAELEDSGVYFCASSPWTSGGHQETQYFGPGTRLLVL.

The CDR3: CASSEGGSIFDTQYF. In DNA form, the CDR3 reads TGTGCCAGCAGTGAAGGGGGGTCAATATTCGATACGCAGTATTTT. The rearrangement joins TRBV2 to TRBJ2-3; tentatively, D is TRBD1 or TRBD2 (5 bases each). This CDR3 is built from 15 residues. V lost 1 base and J lost 6, with 14 bases in between. Germline V gene sequence: CDR1 SNHLY, CDR2 FYNNEI.

This clonotype was recorded only once. The chain uses TRBV29-1 and TRBJ1-1; TRBD1 agrees at 7 bases. Losses at the gene ends were 8 bases for V and 0 bases for J; bases not matched to a gene: 9. The CDR3 consists of 14 residues. Germline V gene sequence: CDR1 SQVTM, CDR2 ANQGSEA. This CDR3 reads CSIRGTDMNTEAFF. CDR3 nucleotides: TGCAGCATAAGGGGGACAGACATGAACACTGAAGCTTTCTTT.

There are a few counts of this clonotype. The chain recombines TRBV7-2 with TRBJ2-3, with 7 bases fitting TRBD1. This CDR3 region has 14 residues. Germline CDR1 SGHTA, CDR2 FQGNSA. Losses at the gene ends were 9 bases for V and 2 bases for J; bases not matched to a gene: 8. For the CDR3, the DNA is TGTGCCAGTAAACGGGACAGAAACACAGATACGCAGTATTTT. This translates into CASKRDRNTDTQYF. The full variable domain, rest sourced from reference TRBV7-2 and TRBJ2-3, is GAGVSQSPSNKVTEKGKDVELRCDPISGHTALYWYRQSLGQGLEFLIYFQGNSAPDKSGLPSDRFSAERTGGSVSTLTIQRTQQEDSAVYLCASKRDRNTDTQYFGPGTRLTVL.

This chain links TRBV7-8 with TRBJ2-5; D remains ambiguous. The germline V gene has CDR1 SGHVS and CDR2 FQNEAQ. This CDR3 contains 13 residues. The V end was cut by 7 bases, the J end by 2 bases, with 11 bases between. CDR3 bases: TGTGCCAGCACCCTTCCTCTGCAAGAGACCCAGTACTTC. It specifies CASTLPLQETQYF.

The gene calls are TRBV11-2 and TRBJ2-1; 8 nucleotides agree with TRBD2. Per germline, CDR1 SGHAT and CDR2 FQNNGV. Trimming at V came to 2 bases and at J to 8 bases, leaving 8 bases not matched to a gene. The CDR3 length is 15 residues. The DNA for the CDR3 is TGTGCCAGCAGCTTATTCAGCGGGAGACGGTATGAGCAGTTCTTC. Translating gives CASSLFSGRRYEQFF.

The V call is TRBV7-2, the J call TRBJ2-5; TRBD2 might be the D (6 bases). Germline V lookup: CDR1 SGHTA, CDR2 FQGNSA. Trimming removed 5 bases from V and 5 bases from J, with 18 bases in between. The CDR3 covers 15 residues. The CDR3, as DNA: TGTGCCAGCAGCCTTACTAGGGGCGCGGGGGAGACCCAGTACTTC. Its protein is CASSLTRGAGETQYF.

The genes are TRBV7-2 and TRBJ1-1; TRBD1 might be the D (5 bases). Germline V gene lookup returns CDR1 SGHTA and CDR2 FQGNSA. V was clipped by 4 bases and J by 4 bases, with 16 bases between them. This CDR3 is 15 amino acids long. The CDR3 nucleotides read TGTGCCAGCAGCTACCGAGGGGCGACGGGCACTGAAGCTTTCTTT. Encoded protein: CASSYRGATGTEAFF. Together with reference TRBV7-2 and TRBJ1-1, the CDR3 gives the full variable domain: GAGVSQSPSNKVTEKGKDVELRCDPISGHTALYWYRQSLGQGLEFLIYFQGNSAPDKSGLPSDRFSAERTGGSVSTLTIQRTQQEDSAVYLCASSYRGATGTEAFFGQGTRLTVV.

The rearrangement links TRBV28 to TRBJ1-6; D gene unclear. Germline assignment: CDR1 MDHEN and CDR2 SYDVKM. V was clipped by 10 bases and J by 10 bases, with 20 bases between them. The length of the CDR3 is 14 residues. CDR3 DNA sequence: TGTGCCACCTGGTCCCGGGGATTGGGATCACCCCTCCACTTT. Protein product: CATWSRGLGSPLHF.

The J gene is TRBJ1-1, the V gene TRBV19; D call uncertain. V shed 5 bases and J shed 0 bases, with 10 bases lying between them. Per the germline V gene, CDR1 is LNHDA and CDR2 is SQIVND (reference sequence). The CDR3 is 14 amino acids. The CDR3 spells CASSPRSLNTEAFF. In DNA, the CDR3 is TGTGCCAGTAGTCCCAGGAGCCTGAACACTGAAGCTTTCTTT. Using reference TRBV19 and TRBJ1-1 for the parts outside the CDR3, the full variable domain is DGGITQSPKYLFRKEGQNVTLSCEQNLNHDAMYWYRQDPGQGLRLIYYSQIVNDFQKGDIAEGYSVSREKKESFPLTVTSAQKNPTAFYLCASSPRSLNTEAFFGQGTRLTVV.

The CDR3 nucleotides read TGTGCCAGCAGCTCGCTCCGACTGGTTAGCACCGGGGAGCTGTTTTTT. Protein: CASSSLRLVSTGELFF. This chain links TRBV7-8 with TRBJ2-2, with D hard to call. Germline V gene lookup returns CDR1 SGHVS and CDR2 FQNEAQ. The V end lost 4 bases, the J end lost 4 bases, and 16 bases lay between the germline ends. This CDR3 is built from 16 residues.

The chain employs TRBV6-2 or TRBV6-3 and TRBJ2-1; the match to TRBD1 covers 7 bases. Germline assignment: CDR1 MNHEY and CDR2 SVGEGT. V was pared by 6 bases and J by 10 bases, with 6 bases of the junction left unmatched. The length of the CDR3 is 12 residues. The DNA for the CDR3 is TGTGCCAGCAGGAGCGACAGGGTGGAGCAGTTCTTC. Its translation: CASRSDRVEQFF.

This clonotype was seen more than once but under ten times. The genes are TRBV7-2 and TRBJ2-5; D perhaps matches TRBD2 (5 bases). The CDR3 has 14 residues. Per germline, CDR1 SGHTA and CDR2 FQGNSA. V was trimmed by 6 bases and J by 5 bases, leaving 16 bases between them. The DNA for the CDR3 is TGTGCCAGCAGTAAAGGACTGTTTCAGGAGACCCAGTACTTC. The encoded protein is CASSKGLFQETQYF.

The rearrangement links TRBV5-4 to TRBJ1-4; D uncertain. The CDR3 has 15 amino acids. V shed 7 bases and J shed 0 bases, with 13 bases lying between them. Germline lookup yields CDR1 SGHNT and CDR2 YYREEE (reference sequence). CDR3 loop: CASHGSSATNEKLFF. CDR3 in DNA: TGTGCCAGCCACGGGTCGTCGGCAACTAATGAAAAACTGTTTTTT.

This clonotype was seen only a few times. V gene TRBV7-6 combines with J gene TRBJ2-1, with TRBD2 matching 10 bases. The CDR3 has 14 amino acids. Trimming took 0 bases from V and 9 from J; bases not matched to a gene: 2. The germline gives CDR1 SGHVS, CDR2 FNYEAQ. The CDR3 nucleotides read TGTGCCAGCAGCTTAGCTGAGCGGGGGGGTGAGCAGTTCTTC. This gives the protein CASSLAERGGEQFF.

V usage is TRBV20-1 and J usage is TRBJ2-7; 8 nucleotides align to TRBD2. V trimming: 0 bases; J trimming: 2 bases; junction bases outside the gene matches: 3. The CDR3 extends over 14 amino acids. Germline values: CDR1 DFQATT, CDR2 SNEGSKA (reference sequence). CDR3 amino acids: CSARDPAGAYEQYF. As DNA, the CDR3 is TGCAGTGCTAGAGATCCAGCGGGAGCCTACGAGCAGTACTTC.

The chain carries TRBV4-1 and TRBJ2-5; weak D call: TRBD1 (6 bases). The CDR3 has 13 amino acids. The germline V and J ends were trimmed by 0 bases and 11 bases, with 13 bases remaining between them. The germline CDR1 and CDR2 sequences are MGHRA and YSYEKL. CDR3 in amino acids: CASSQDRGRGQYF. The CDR3 DNA sequence: TGCGCCAGCAGCCAAGATCGGGGAAGGGGGCAGTACTTC.

CDR3 DNA: TGTGCCACGTCACGGGGACGCTCCTACGAGCAGTACTTC. It yields the protein CATSRGRSYEQYF. J is TRBJ2-7 and V is TRBV25-1; D may match TRBD1 or TRBD2 (5 bases each). The length of the CDR3 is 13 residues. The germline V and J ends were trimmed by 10 bases and 0 bases, with 13 bases remaining between them. CDR1 is MGHDK and CDR2 is SYGVNS in the germline V gene.

This clonotype was seen a handful of times. The rearrangement links TRBV12-3 or TRBV12-4 to TRBJ1-1; D is unresolved. The CDR3 consists of 14 residues. Trimming took 6 bases from V and 1 from J, leaving 12 bases between them. CDR3 bases: TGTGCCAGCAGACCCGATTTGGGGAACACTGAAGCTTTCTTT. This codes for CASRPDLGNTEAFF.

This chain connects TRBV11-2 to TRBJ1-2, with 7 bases that match TRBD1. Germline V lookup: CDR1 SGHAT, CDR2 FQNNGV. There are 14 residues in the CDR3. Trimming cost V 3 bases and J 1 base; bases outside gene matches: 2. The CDR3 region has the DNA TGTGCCAGCAGCTTTACAGGGGATAACTATGGCTACACCTTC. The encoded protein is CASSFTGDNYGYTF.

This clonotype was seen a handful of times. V is TRBV7-2 and J is TRBJ2-2; D not certain. The germline CDR1 and CDR2 sequences are SGHTA and FQGNSA. This CDR3 comprises 14 residues. V lost 4 bases and J lost 4, with 10 bases in between. The CDR3, as DNA: TGTGCCAGCAGCTCACGGCACGGCACCGGGGAGCTGTTTTTT. This codes for CASSSRHGTGELFF.

This clonotype was seen a handful of times. The chain is built from TRBV29-1 and TRBJ2-7, with D unresolved. V lost 7 bases and J 4 bases, leaving 14 bases between the germline ends. CDR3 length: 12 residues. Germline V gene data show CDR1 as SQVTM and CDR2 as ANQGSEA. CDR3 amino acids: CSAVDGRYEQYF. The DNA of the CDR3 is TGCAGCGCTGTGGACGGCCGATACGAGCAGTACTTC.

V gene TRBV2 combines with J gene TRBJ2-7; D unresolved. The germline V gene encodes CDR1 SNHLY and CDR2 FYNNEI. CDR3 size: 12 residues. The V end was cut by 0 bases, the J end by 2 bases, with 2 bases between. The CDR3 loop reads CASSEAPYEQYF. As DNA, the CDR3 is TGTGCCAGCAGTGAAGCCCCCTACGAGCAGTACTTC.

The chain couples TRBV2 to TRBJ2-2; D uncertain. The germline V and J ends were trimmed by 0 bases and 6 bases, with 8 bases remaining between them. The germline gives CDR1 SNHLY, CDR2 FYNNEI. This CDR3 has 14 residues. DNA of the CDR3: TGTGCCAGCAGTGAAGCGCACCGGGCCGGGGAGCTGTTTTTT. Its translation is CASSEAHRAGELFF.